This TCR beta chain was captured in a study of T cells after posttransplantation cyclophosphamide. Profiling relied on immunoSEQ multiplex PCR, and the TCRdb table lists in-frame clones only, not all of them. The specimen has about 30,000 clones, none found just once. V was pared by 5 bases and J by 8 bases, with 9 bases between. The CDR3 has 11 amino acids. Per the germline V gene, CDR1 is SEHNR and CDR2 is FQNEAQ (reference sequence). Findings and caveats of the study: TRB clonality was highly associated with recipient CMV seropositivity and reactivation. Donor CD8+ memory clones often dominated recipient blood repertoires at later times.

This clone was observed many times. Its antigen is as yet unknown. The chain carries TRBV7-9 and TRBJ1-1; TRBD1 might be the D (5 bases). The receptor comes from a woman aged 55-70 years in good health, CMV-negative, and a related stem cell transplant donor. The sequenced material came from PBMCs. This CDR3 reads CASSPGGEAFF. The CDR3 DNA is TGTGCCAGCAGCCCCGGGGGGGAAGCTTTCTTT.